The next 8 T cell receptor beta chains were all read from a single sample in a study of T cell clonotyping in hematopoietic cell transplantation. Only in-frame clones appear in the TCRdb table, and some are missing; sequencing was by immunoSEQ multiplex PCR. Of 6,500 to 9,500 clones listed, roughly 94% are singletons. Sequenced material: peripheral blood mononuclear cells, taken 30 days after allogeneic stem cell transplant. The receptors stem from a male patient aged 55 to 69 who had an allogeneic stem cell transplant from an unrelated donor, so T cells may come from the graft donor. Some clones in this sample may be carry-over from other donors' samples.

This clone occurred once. The CDR3 sequence is CASSSSGGSYEQYF. Here the CDR3 DNA reads TGTGCCAGTAGTAGTAGCGGGGGATCCTACGAGCAGTACTTC. The chain couples TRBV19 to TRBJ2-7; 9 nucleotides match TRBD2. V lost 4 bases, J lost 1 base, and 2 bases stayed unmatched. Germline V lookup: CDR1 LNHDA, CDR2 SQIVND (reference sequence). The CDR3 length is 14 residues.

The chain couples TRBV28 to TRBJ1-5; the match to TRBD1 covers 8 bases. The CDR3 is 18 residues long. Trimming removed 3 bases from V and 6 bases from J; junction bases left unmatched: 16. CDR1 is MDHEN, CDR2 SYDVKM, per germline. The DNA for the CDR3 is TGTGCCAGCAGTTTTTACCAGGTCAGGGGGCGTCCTGGTCAGCCCCAGCATTTT. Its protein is CASSFYQVRGRPGQPQHF.

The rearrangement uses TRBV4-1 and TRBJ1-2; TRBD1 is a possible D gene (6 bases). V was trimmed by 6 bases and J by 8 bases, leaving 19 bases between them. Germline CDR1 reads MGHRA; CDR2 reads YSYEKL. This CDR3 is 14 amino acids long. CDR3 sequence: CASSRQEKERGYTF. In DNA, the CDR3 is TGCGCCAGCAGTCGACAGGAAAAAGAGCGGGGCTACACCTTC.

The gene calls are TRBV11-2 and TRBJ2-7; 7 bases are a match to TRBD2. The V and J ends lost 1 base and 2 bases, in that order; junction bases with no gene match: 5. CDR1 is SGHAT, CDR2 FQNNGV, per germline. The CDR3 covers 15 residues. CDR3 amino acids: CASSLGLAEAYEQYF. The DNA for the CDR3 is TGTGCCAGCAGCTTAGGTCTAGCGGAGGCCTACGAGCAGTACTTC.

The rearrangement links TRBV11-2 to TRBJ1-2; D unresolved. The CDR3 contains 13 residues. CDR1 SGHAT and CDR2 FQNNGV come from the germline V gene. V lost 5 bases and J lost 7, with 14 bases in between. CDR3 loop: CASSTGGPPGYTF. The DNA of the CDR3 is TGTGCCAGCAGCACGGGAGGGCCCCCTGGCTACACCTTC. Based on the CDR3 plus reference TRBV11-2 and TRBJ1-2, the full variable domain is EAGVAQSPRYKIIEKRQSVAFWCNPISGHATLYWYQQILGQGPKLLIQFQNNGVVDDSQLPKDRFSAERLKGVDSTLKIQPAKLEDSAVYLCASSTGGPPGYTFGSGTRLTVV.

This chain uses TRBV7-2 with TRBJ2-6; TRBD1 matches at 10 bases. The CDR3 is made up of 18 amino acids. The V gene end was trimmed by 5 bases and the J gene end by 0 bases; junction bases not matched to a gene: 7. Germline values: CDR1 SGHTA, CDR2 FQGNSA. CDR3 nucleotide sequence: TGTGCCAGCAGCCGATCGGGACAGGGGAGCTCTGGGGCCAACGTCCTGACTTTC. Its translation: CASSRSGQGSSGANVLTF.

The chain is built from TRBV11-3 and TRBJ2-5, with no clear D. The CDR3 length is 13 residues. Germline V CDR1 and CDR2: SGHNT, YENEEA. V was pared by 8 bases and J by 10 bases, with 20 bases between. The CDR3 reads CASSRASTQIQYF. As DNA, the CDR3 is TGTGCCAGCTCACGGGCTTCCACGCAGATCCAGTACTTC. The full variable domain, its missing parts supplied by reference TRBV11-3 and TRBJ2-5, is EAGVVQSPRYKIIEKKQPVAFWCNPISGHNTLYWYLQNLGQGPELLIRYENEEAVDDSQLPKDRFSAERLKGVDSTLKIQPAELGDSAVYLCASSRASTQIQYFGPGTRLLVL.

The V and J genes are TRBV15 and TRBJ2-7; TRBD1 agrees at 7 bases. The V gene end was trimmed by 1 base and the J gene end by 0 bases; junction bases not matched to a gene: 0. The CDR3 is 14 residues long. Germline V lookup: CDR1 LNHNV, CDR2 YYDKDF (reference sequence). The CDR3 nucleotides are TGTGCCACCAGCAGAGCAGGGGGCTCCTACGAGCAGTACTTC. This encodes CATSRAGGSYEQYF. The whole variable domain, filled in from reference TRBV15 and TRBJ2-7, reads DAMVIQNPRYQVTQFGKPVTLSCSQTLNHNVMYWYQQKSSQAPKLLFHYYDKDFNNEADTPDNFQSRRPNTSFCFLDIRSPGLGDTAMYLCATSRAGGSYEQYFGPGTRLTVT.